A single sample is the source of the 28 T cell receptor beta chains below, sequenced in a study of beta chain features in type 1 diabetes. These receptors have no identified antigens. Study-level points and caveats: A moderate, significant TCRB CDR3 shortening appeared in type 1 diabetes across four CD4+ subsets.

The authors reverse transcribed all of the isolated RNA, so sequencing captured expressed TCRB transcripts. Using immunoSEQ multiplex PCR, the repertoire was profiled, and TCRdb retains in-frame clones only, with some absent. The sample shows around 650,000 clones, around 12% of them seen only once. Sequenced material: naive CD4+ T cells from blood. These receptors all stem from a man aged 30 to 45 with type 1 diabetes.

Only a few counts were recorded for this clone. This chain connects TRBV14 to TRBJ2-3; 9 nucleotides agree with TRBD1. The CDR3 spans 17 residues. Trimming removed 2 bases from V and 2 bases from J; junction bases left unmatched: 8. Germline V gives CDR1 SGHDN, CDR2 FVKESK. The CDR3 DNA follows: TGTGCCAGCAGCCAATCGGTCCGGGACAGGGCCACAGATACGCAGTATTTT. It encodes CASSQSVRDRATDTQYF.

This clone was found a few times. The rearrangement uses TRBV2 and TRBJ1-5; D uncertain. The CDR3 extends over 14 amino acids. Germline V CDR1 and CDR2: SNHLY, FYNNEI. With 3 bases removed from V and 1 base from J, the gap between germline ends came to 7 bases. CDR3 nucleotide sequence: TGTGCCAGCAGTGAGTCAGAAAGCAATCAGCCCCAGCATTTT. It yields the protein CASSESESNQPQHF.

Points on this clone: Other DNA sequences in this sample translate to the same CDR3. CDR3 DNA: TGCAGCGTTGCTAGCCAAGAGACCCAGTACTTC. Translated, it gives CSVASQETQYF. The chain joins TRBV29-1 to TRBJ2-5; D remains ambiguous. Trimming cost V 4 bases and J 1 base, with 4 bases left between them. The CDR3 sequence is 11 residues long. Germline V lookup: CDR1 SQVTM, CDR2 ANQGSEA. Supplemented by reference TRBV29-1 and TRBJ2-5, the full variable domain reads SAVISQKPSRDICQRGTSLTIQCQVDSQVTMMFWYRQQPGQSLTLIATANQGSEATYESGFVIDKFPISRPNLTFSTLTVSNMSPEDSSIYLCSVASQETQYFGPGTRLLVL.

This clone came up a few times. The chain uses TRBV29-1 and TRBJ2-7; 11 nucleotides line up with TRBD1. The CDR3 length is 13 residues. With V trimmed by 4 bases and J by 5 bases, 4 bases remained unmatched. Germline CDR1 reads SQVTM; CDR2 reads ANQGSEA. The CDR3 nucleotides are TGCAGCGTTGCCCGGACAGGGGGCAACGAGCAGTACTTC. The encoded protein is CSVARTGGNEQYF.

This clone was found a few times. V gene TRBV9 combines with J gene TRBJ2-3; 10 nucleotides agree with TRBD2. The CDR3 length is 13 residues. Germline V gives CDR1 SGDLS, CDR2 YYNGEE. After removal of 4 bases from V and 10 bases from J, the junction contained 6 bases not matched to a gene. Written as DNA, the CDR3 is TGTGCCAGCAGCCCTACTAGCGGGGTTGCGCAGTATTTT. Translated, it gives CASSPTSGVAQYF.

The chain carries TRBV29-1 and TRBJ1-1; no firm D call. V shed 5 bases and J shed 4 bases, with 17 bases lying between them. This CDR3 is built from 14 residues. The germline V gene has CDR1 SQVTM and CDR2 ANQGSEA. CDR3 region: CSVTTVPSATEAFF. DNA of the CDR3: TGCAGCGTTACCACTGTACCTTCGGCCACTGAAGCTTTCTTT.

This clone appeared a few times. This chain uses TRBV30 with TRBJ1-2, with 11 nucleotides matching TRBD1. CDR3 length equals 15 residues. V lost 2 bases and J lost 7; bases outside the gene matches: 9. Looked up from germline, CDR1 is GTSNPN and CDR2 is SVGIG (reference sequence). The CDR3 nucleotides read TGTGCCTGGAGTTTCCAGGACAGGGGGCTCGGTGGCTACACCTTC. As protein: CAWSFQDRGLGGYTF.

J is TRBJ1-3 and V is TRBV4-3; D is ambiguous. V dropped 5 bases and J dropped 8 bases, with 7 bases sitting between them. The CDR3 length is 11 residues. Per germline, CDR1 LGHNA and CDR2 YSLEER. As DNA, the CDR3 is TGCGCCAGCAGCGGAGAACACACCATATATTTT. This encodes CASSGEHTIYF.

This clone was counted a few times. V and J are TRBV27 and TRBJ2-7; D not resolved. Germline lookup yields CDR1 MNHEY and CDR2 SMNVEV (reference sequence). Trimming removed 5 bases from V and 0 bases from J, with 14 bases in between. The CDR3 consists of 15 residues. The CDR3 bases are TGTGCCAGCAGTCGGGTGTCAGCCCTCTCCTACGAGCAGTACTTC. This translates into CASSRVSALSYEQYF.

This clone was seen only a few times. The chain carries TRBV7-2 and TRBJ2-7, with TRBD1 identical over 10 bases. Germline V gives CDR1 SGHTA, CDR2 FQGNSA. The CDR3 has 15 residues. V shed 1 base, J shed 5 bases, and the junction held 5 bases outside the gene matches. The CDR3 bases are TGTGCCAGCAGCTTAGGGGACAGGGGTAGAGACGAGCAGTACTTC. Its protein product is CASSLGDRGRDEQYF.

A few counts support this clone. This rearrangement joins TRBV5-4 to TRBJ2-3; tentative D call: TRBD2 (6 bases). Trimming removed 1 base at V and 14 bases at J, with 23 bases between. In germline, CDR1 is SGHNT, CDR2 YYREEE (reference sequence). The CDR3 is 15 residues long. CDR3 sequence: CASSLQVERATKRYF. For the CDR3, the DNA is TGTGCCAGCAGCTTGCAGGTCGAGCGGGCAACAAAGCGGTATTTT.

The V gene is TRBV5-8, the J gene TRBJ2-1, with TRBD2 identical over 7 bases. CDR1 is SGHTS, CDR2 YDEGEE, per germline. J lost 3 bases, V lost 4 bases, and 10 bases had no gene match. The CDR3 loop spans 16 amino acids. CDR3 in amino acids: CASSQRLAGYYNEQFF. In DNA, the CDR3 is TGTGCCAGCAGCCAACGACTAGCCGGCTACTACAATGAGCAGTTCTTC.

There are a few counts of this clone. This chain links TRBV7-9 with TRBJ2-5, with a possible D match to TRBD1 (6 bases). V was trimmed by 0 bases and J by 3 bases, leaving 11 bases between them. The CDR3 contains 15 residues. Germline V lookup: CDR1 SEHNR, CDR2 FQNEAQ (reference sequence). CDR3: CASSLALNREETQYF. CDR3 bases: TGTGCCAGCAGCTTAGCTCTCAACAGGGAAGAGACCCAGTACTTC.

V gene TRBV7-2 combines with J gene TRBJ1-5; D might be TRBD1 (6 bases). Germline CDR1 SGHTA, CDR2 FQGNSA. Trimming took 0 bases from V and 0 from J, leaving 15 bases between them. The CDR3 is 18 residues long. CDR3 loop: CASSLAGGPGGSNQPQHF. The CDR3 bases are TGTGCCAGCAGCTTAGCTGGGGGCCCTGGGGGTAGCAATCAGCCCCAGCATTTT.

This clone was detected a few times. The chain links TRBV7-2 to TRBJ1-4; no clear D. CDR1 SGHTA and CDR2 FQGNSA come from the germline V gene. Trimming pared 4 bases from V and 0 bases from J, leaving 12 bases between. CDR3 length: 16 residues. CDR3 nucleotides: TGTGCCAGCAGCTCGTTATACACTACAACTAATGAAAAACTGTTTTTT. Translation gives CASSSLYTTTNEKLFF. The full variable domain, completed using reference TRBV7-2 and TRBJ1-4, is GAGVSQSPSNKVTEKGKDVELRCDPISGHTALYWYRQSLGQGLEFLIYFQGNSAPDKSGLPSDRFSAERTGGSVSTLTIQRTQQEDSAVYLCASSSLYTTTNEKLFFGSGTQLSVL.

The chain couples TRBV30 to TRBJ2-5; D might be TRBD1 (5 bases). The V and J ends lost 5 bases and 0 bases respectively, with 10 bases between them. In germline, CDR1 is GTSNPN, CDR2 SVGIG (reference sequence). There are 13 residues in the CDR3. In nucleotides, the CDR3 is TGTGCCTGGGAAGACAGAGACCAAGAGACCCAGTACTTC. It yields the protein CAWEDRDQETQYF.

The genes are TRBV7-2 and TRBJ2-2; no reliable D call. CDR1 SGHTA and CDR2 FQGNSA come from the germline V gene. The length of the CDR3 is 13 residues. Trimming cost V 2 bases and J 4 bases, with 5 bases left between them. CDR3 region: CASSLQITGELFF. DNA for the CDR3: TGTGCCAGCAGCTTACAGATCACCGGGGAGCTGTTTTTT.

This chain links TRBV9 with TRBJ2-3, with 12 bases aligning to TRBD2. The J segment lost 2 bases and the V segment lost 7 bases, leaving 17 bases of the junction unmatched. Germline V lookup: CDR1 SGDLS, CDR2 YYNGEE. The CDR3 totals 19 residues. CDR3 bases: TGTGCCAGCGCCGCCGGGCGGCTAGCGGGGGGGTTGGTCACAGATACGCAGTATTTT. Amino acids: CASAAGRLAGGLVTDTQYF.

V is TRBV7-9 and J is TRBJ2-7; maybe TRBD1 (5 bases). The ends were cut back, 6 bases at V and 4 bases at J, with 10 bases in the middle. The CDR3 runs to 12 residues. Germline lookup yields CDR1 SEHNR and CDR2 FQNEAQ (reference sequence). CDR3 sequence reads: CASSFQGYEQYF. The CDR3 DNA sequence: TGTGCCAGCAGTTTTCAGGGTTACGAGCAGTACTTC.

The chain couples TRBV6-6 to TRBJ1-2; D unclear. Germline-derived CDR1 and CDR2 are MNHNY and SVGAGI (reference sequence). The CDR3 loop spans 12 amino acids. Trimming pared 4 bases from V and 5 bases from J, leaving 8 bases between. The CDR3 nucleotides are TGTGCCAGCAGTTGGGGTGAATATGGCTACACCTTC. It translates to CASSWGEYGYTF.

This clone turned up a few times. The chain recombines TRBV5-1 with TRBJ2-5; D unclear. This CDR3 contains 12 residues. Trimming shortened V by 2 bases and J by 4 bases, and 6 bases separated the two germline ends. Germline CDR1 and CDR2: SGHRS and YFSETQ. As DNA, the CDR3 is TGCGCCAGCAGCTTTGACCTAGAGACCCAGTACTTC. This translates into CASSFDLETQYF.

The rearrangement links TRBV9 to TRBJ1-6; possible D gene TRBD1, 5 bases. CDR3 size: 18 residues. CDR1 and CDR2 from the germline V gene are SGDLS and YYNGEE. V gave up 2 bases and J gave up 5 bases, with 20 bases separating them. The chain's CDR3 is CASSVGYGAGGNNSPLHF. DNA of the CDR3: TGTGCCAGCAGCGTTGGATACGGGGCTGGTGGAAATAATTCACCCCTCCACTTT.

The V and J genes are TRBV16 and TRBJ2-1; D possibly corresponds to TRBD1 (6 bases). Germline V gives CDR1 KGHSY, CDR2 FQNENV. Trimming left V 8 bases short and J 7 bases short, with 21 bases between. The CDR3 consists of 15 residues. The CDR3 DNA follows: TGTGCCAGCCAAACGACAGGACTTTTCGGAAATGAGCAGTTCTTC. Translation: CASQTTGLFGNEQFF.

In this sample, this clone turned up a few times. J is TRBJ1-5 and V is TRBV11-2; D call uncertain. The CDR3 spans 13 residues. V lost 1 base and J 5 bases, leaving 6 bases between the germline ends. CDR1 is SGHAT, CDR2 FQNNGV, per germline. The CDR3 sequence: CASSLVEDQPQHF. The CDR3 nucleotides read TGTGCCAGCAGCTTAGTAGAGGATCAGCCCCAGCATTTT.

This clone was seen more than once but under ten times. The chain employs TRBV2 and TRBJ2-3; TRBD2 aligns across 11 bases. The V gene's germline CDR1 is SNHLY and CDR2 FYNNEI. This CDR3 contains 15 residues. The V gene end was trimmed by 8 bases and the J gene end by 2 bases; junction bases not matched to a gene: 6. The CDR3 region is CASDLAGGTTDTQYF. In DNA form, the CDR3 reads TGTGCCAGCGATCTAGCGGGAGGAACCACAGATACGCAGTATTTT.

The chain couples TRBV12-5 to TRBJ1-1; D is uncertain. The CDR3 totals 17 residues. V lost 2 bases and J lost 1, with 17 bases in between. Germline values: CDR1 LGHNT, CDR2 FRNRAP. The CDR3 protein is CASGLTSVQTSNTEAFF. The CDR3 DNA follows: TGTGCTAGTGGTTTGACCTCGGTCCAGACTTCGAACACTGAAGCTTTCTTT.

This clone was picked up a small number of times. This chain joins TRBV19 and TRBJ1-2, with D perhaps TRBD1 (6 bases). The germline V gene has CDR1 LNHDA and CDR2 SQIVND (reference sequence). This CDR3 has 13 residues. V was trimmed by 9 bases and J by 3 bases, leaving 14 bases between them. CDR3 loop: CASRGSRDYGYTF. The DNA for the CDR3 is TGTGCCAGCAGGGGTAGTCGAGACTATGGCTACACCTTC.

This rearrangement joins TRBV11-2 to TRBJ2-1; D not certain. The CDR3 contains 12 residues. Trimming removed 2 bases at V and 12 bases at J, with 11 bases between. Germline V gene sequence: CDR1 SGHAT, CDR2 FQNNGV. CDR3 in amino acids: CASSLNRVVQFF. In DNA form, the CDR3 reads TGTGCCAGCAGCTTAAACCGGGTGGTGCAGTTCTTC.